Sequencing of this T cell receptor beta chain was carried out in a study of cytomegalovirus exposure and HLA in healthy donors. CDR3 length: 17 amino acids. Germline trimming cut 4 bases from V and 6 bases from J; bases unmatched to any gene: 9. The germline V gene has CDR1 SGHVS and CDR2 FQNEAQ. This clone was recorded a few times. What it binds is not known. Points from the study as a whole: For presence/absence analyses, sequencing depth was assumed to be roughly uniform across donors. Later analysis found that TCR beta chains associated with HLA were more clonally expanded than other, equally common chains. Association of a missense DCLRE1C variant with TCR beta V- and J-gene trimming was reported in a later analysis. Some V segments could not be told apart, so they were left out, TRBV6-2 and TRBV6-3 among them.

PCR employed 60 Vbeta and 13 Jbeta primers. Data came from immunoSEQ multiplex PCR; TCRdb stores just in-frame clones and leaves some out. The table has around 150,000 clones, around a tenth seen once; the top ten hold less than 2%. The chain carries TRBV7-8 and TRBJ2-3; TRBD2 agrees at 14 bases. The clonotype originates from a male donor in good health and CMV-seronegative. Sequences were obtained from PBMCs. CDR3: CASSSRLAGGHGDTQYF. The CDR3 DNA follows: TGTGCCAGCAGCTCCAGACTAGCGGGGGGGCATGGTGATACGCAGTATTTT.